This record looks at one T cell receptor beta chain sequence and its context. These data are taken from a study of T cell responses to AZD1222 COVID-19 vaccine. Study context: Second-dose schedules of about 4 or about 12 weeks were combined.

TCRdb keeps only in-frame clones here, not all; method: immunoSEQ multiplex PCR. The repertoire holds about 140,000 clones, almost 95% seen once, with 2.3% in the top ten. Trimming stripped 0 bases from V and 1 base from J, with 6 bases between. CDR3 length equals 14 residues. The germline V gene encodes CDR1 MGHRA and CDR2 YSYEKL. This specimen was peripheral blood, taken on day 0 of AZD1222 vaccination. This clonotype originated in an adult in good health. The chain links TRBV4-1 to TRBJ1-1; D uncertain. The CDR3 DNA reads TGCGCCAGCAGCCAAGAGGCAACGAACACTGAAGCTTTCTTT. Protein: CASSQEATNTEAFF.